Listed below are T cell receptor beta chains from one sample, sequenced in a study of shared clonotypes between healthy human individuals. Some clones are missing from TCRdb's copy, which holds only in-frame ones; the method was immunoSEQ multiplex PCR. This sample has 300,000 to 350,000 clones, with roughly 70% found just once. Sequences were obtained from memory CD4+ T cells sorted from blood. These receptors were taken from a man under 40 in good health. CDR3s include the opening cysteine and the closing phenylalanine or tryptophan. A D gene is named only where the DNA matches it firmly. Clone sizes are given selectively: once, few, many, or a class where the clone is expanded.

-	TRBD2	TRBV6-5	TRBJ2-3	TGTGCCAGCAGTCTCGGACTAGCGGCAGATACGCAGTATTTT	CASSLGLAADTQYF
-	TRBD1	TRBV7-9	TRBJ1-4	TGTGCCAGCAGCTCCGGACAGGCTAATGAAAAACTGTTTTTT	CASSSGQANEKLFF
-	-	TRBV7-9	TRBJ2-7	TGTGCCAGCAGCTCCCCACCCTACTCCTACGAGCAGTACTTC	CASSSPPYSYEQYF
few	-	TRBV15	TRBJ2-7	TGTGCCACCAGCAGAGGAAACTACGAGCAGTACTTC	CATSRGNYEQYF
-	-	TRBV18	TRBJ2-7	TGTGCCAGCTCACCCCTACGTAGAGAGCAGTACTTC	CASSPLRREQYF
few	TRBD1	TRBV19	TRBJ1-1	TGTGCCAGTAGTTCACCTGGTCGGGGACAGCGACTGAACACTGAAGCTTTCTTT	CASSSPGRGQRLNTEAFF
-	-	TRBV19	TRBJ2-6	TGTGCCAGTAGGGTTCCGGGGGCAGGGGCCAACGTCCTGACTTTC	CASRVPGAGANVLTF
once	TRBD2	TRBV7-9	TRBJ2-1	TGTGCCAGCAGCTCGCGACTAGCGGGAGCTTTCAATGAGCAGTTCTTC	CASSSRLAGAFNEQFF
-	-	TRBV27	TRBJ2-5	TGTGCCAGCAGGCCCTCCGCCTACGCCCGAGAGACCCAGTACTTC	CASRPSAYARETQYF
-	TRBD1	TRBV28	TRBJ2-1	TGTGCCAGCAGTTTCCCCCGGACAGGGGGATACAATGAGCAGTTCTTC	CASSFPRTGGYNEQFF
once	-	TRBV2	TRBJ2-1	TGTGCCAGCAGAATACCCGCAGATTGGAGCTCCTACAATGAGCAGTTCTTC	CASRIPADWSSYNEQFF
-	TRBD1	TRBV19	TRBJ1-3	TGTGCCAGCCGACAAACCGGGACAGGGGACTCTGGAAACACCATATATTTT	CASRQTGTGDSGNTIYF
once	TRBD2	TRBV9	TRBJ2-1	TGTGCCAGCAGCACTCGGACTAGCCGGTACAATGAGCAGTTCTTC	CASSTRTSRYNEQFF
-	-	TRBV9	TRBJ1-2	TGTGCCAGCAGCGTAGATCTATCTAGCTATGGCTACACCTTC	CASSVDLSSYGYTF
-	-	TRBV27	TRBJ2-5	TGTGCCAGCAGTTTAACCGCGAACAGGGTGGAGACCCAGTACTTC	CASSLTANRVETQYF
-	-	TRBV7-4	TRBJ2-3	TGTGCCAGCAGTCCCCCGGCAGGGATAGCAGATACGCAGTATTTT	CASSPPAGIADTQYF
few	-	TRBV11-3	TRBJ2-1	TGTGCCTGTCCCACTCGGTTCTTC	CACPTRFF
-	TRBD1	TRBV5-1	TRBJ1-5	TGCGCCAGCAGCTCACAGGGGAACTACAATCAGCCCCAGCATTTT	CASSSQGNYNQPQHF
once	-	TRBV5-1	TRBJ1-4	TGCGCCAGCAGTTCCGGGGGGAATGAAAAACTGTTTTTT	CASSSGGNEKLFF
-	TRBD2	TRBV12-5	TRBJ2-2	TGTGCTAGTGGTGTCCAGCTAGCGGGGGAAACCGGGGAGCTGTTTTTT	CASGVQLAGETGELFF
-	-	TRBV28	TRBJ1-1	TGTGCCAGCAGTAGTACGGTGAACACTGAAGCTTTCTTT	CASSSTVNTEAFF
few	-	TRBV2	TRBJ2-3	TGTGCCAGCAGTGAAGACCAGGGGCCCGGAGATACGCAGTATTTT	CASSEDQGPGDTQYF
-	TRBD2	TRBV7-9	TRBJ2-7	TGTGCCAGCAGAAAAGGGGACCTAGCGGGAGCGCGAGAGCAGTACTTC	CASRKGDLAGAREQYF
few	TRBD1	TRBV7-9	TRBJ2-7	TGTGCCAGCAGCTTAGGGACAGGGGTATACTACGAGCAGTACTTC	CASSLGTGVYYEQYF
-	-	TRBV19	TRBJ2-2	TGTGCCAGTAGGTCGACTAGTTCGGGGGAGCTGTTTTTT	CASRSTSSGELFF
-	-	TRBV5-1	TRBJ2-4	TGCGCCAGCAGCCTCGGGACAGCGGGGGACAAAAACATTCAGTACTTC	CASSLGTAGDKNIQYF
-	TRBD1	TRBV10-1	TRBJ2-1	TGCGCCAGCAGTAGTACAGGGGAAGGGCAGTTCTTC	CASSSTGEGQFF
-	TRBD2	TRBV5-1	TRBJ2-5	TGCGCCAGCAGGGGGACTAGCGGGAGTCAGACCCAGTACTTC	CASRGTSGSQTQYF
-	-	TRBV19	TRBJ1-5	TGTGCCAGTAGTATAAAAAGCAATCAGCCCCAGCATTTT	CASSIKSNQPQHF
-	-	TRBV28	TRBJ1-2	TGTGCCAGCAGTTATGCAAACTATGGCTACACCTTC	CASSYANYGYTF
-	-	TRBV27	TRBJ2-7	TGTGCCAGCAGCCAACTAGAGACCTACGAGCAGTACTTC	CASSQLETYEQYF
-	-	TRBV5-4	TRBJ1-3	TGTGCCAGCAGCTTGGGGACAGCTGGAAACACCATATATTTT	CASSLGTAGNTIYF
few	-	TRBV28	TRBJ1-1	TGTGCCAGCAGTTTGGGCGTCACTGAAGCTTTCTTT	CASSLGVTEAFF
once	TRBD2	TRBV5-1	TRBJ2-3	TGCGCCAGCAAGGTAGCGGGAGCAGATACGCAGTATTTT	CASKVAGADTQYF
-	-	TRBV29-1	TRBJ2-3	TGCAGCGTTACACGAACTAGCACAGATACGCAGTATTTT	CSVTRTSTDTQYF
-	-	TRBV7-2	TRBJ1-1	TGTGCCAGCAGCCCCAACCGGGGGATTGGGACTGAAGCTTTCTTT	CASSPNRGIGTEAFF
-	-	TRBV19	TRBJ1-1	TGTGCCAGTAGCCGACCACCGCCCGCAACAGATGAAGCTTTCTTT	CASSRPPPATDEAFF
once	-	TRBV5-8	TRBJ1-5	TGTGCCAGCAGCTTGGCCGTCAGAGGGGGAGACCAGCCCCAGCATTTT	CASSLAVRGGDQPQHF
-	TRBD2	TRBV18	TRBJ2-7	TGTGCCAGCTCACAGACTAGCGTGAGCTCCTACGAGCAGTACTTC	CASSQTSVSSYEQYF
-	-	TRBV10-1	TRBJ2-3	TGCGCCAGCAGCGAGTTGGCGGGAACCCTCACAGATACGCAGTATTTT	CASSELAGTLTDTQYF
few	-	TRBV25-1	TRBJ2-7	TGTGCCAGCAGGGACAGGGCGGGAGCGTACTACGAGCAGTACTTC	CASRDRAGAYYEQYF
-	-	TRBV5-5	TRBJ1-1	TGTGCCAGCAGCTTGGTTGCACAAGTGAACACTGAAGCTTTCTTT	CASSLVAQVNTEAFF
-	-	TRBV5-5	TRBJ2-7	TGTGCCAGCAGCCTGGGGACCTTCTACGAGCAGTGCTTC	CASSLGTFYEQCF
-	-	TRBV4-1	TRBJ1-1	TGCGCCAGCAGCCAAGGTGTGCCGGGCCCGAAGGCGGCTTTCTTT	CASSQGVPGPKAAFF
few	-	TRBV28	TRBJ2-5	TGTGCCAGCAGTTTATTAAGCGGTCCCGAGGGCCAAGAGACCCAGTACTTC	CASSLLSGPEGQETQYF
once	TRBD2	TRBV7-6	TRBJ2-7	TGTGCCAGCAAGGAGCGGGGAGCGGGAGAGCAGTACTTC	CASKERGAGEQYF
-	-	TRBV5-8	TRBJ2-5	TGTGCCAGCAGCTTATCAACGGGTACCCAGTACTTC	CASSLSTGTQYF
-	TRBD2	TRBV2	TRBJ2-3	TGTGCCAGCAGACCCTCTAGCGGGAGTACAGATACGCAGTATTTT	CASRPSSGSTDTQYF
-	-	TRBV27	TRBJ2-5	TGTGCCAGCAGTTTAATTCCCGTGCGGACCCAGTACTTC	CASSLIPVRTQYF
-	TRBD1	TRBV11-2	TRBJ1-5	TGTGCCAGCAGCTTAGATCGGGGGACAGGGAATCAGCCCCAGCATTTT	CASSLDRGTGNQPQHF
-	TRBD2	TRBV4-3	TRBJ2-7	TGCGCCAGCAGCCACGGAAGTAGGACTAGCGGGGGACTTAATTTC	CASSHGSRTSGGLNF
-	-	TRBV7-2	TRBJ2-7	TGTGCCAGCGGCCTACGAGGGAGAGGTGACGAGCAGTACTTC	CASGLRGRGDEQYF
-	TRBD1	TRBV11-2	TRBJ2-5	TGTGCCAGCAGCTCGGGACAGGGAGAGACCCAGTACTTC	CASSSGQGETQYF
-	-	TRBV4-1	TRBJ2-7	TGCGCCAGCAGCCAAGACCGGGACATTCGATTCTCGTCCGAGCAGTACTTC	CASSQDRDIRFSSEQYF
-	-	TRBV6-5	TRBJ1-1	TGTGCCAGCAGGCCCTCCGGGACAAGGAACACTGAAGCTTTCTTT	CASRPSGTRNTEAFF